These 6 T cell receptor beta chains share one sample of origin, sequenced in a study of regulatory T cells in long-lasting Graves disease. As for time point: newly diagnosed GD, antithyroid drugs for less than 3 months. PBMC-derived RNA was used for the TCR library. According to the study, TCR beta libraries were built with iRepertoire HTBI primers and CDR3-region Arm-PCR. TCRdb fed the multiplex PCR reads into MiXCR, producing one record per CDR3 protein. The sample has 440,000 or so distinct CDR3 sequences; 16% are singletons. These data were also reused for a study on T cells in Graves' hyperthyroidism and ophthalmopathy.

Material: peripheral blood mononuclear cells (PBMCs), obtained at new diagnosis, from a patient treated with antithyroid drugs. These receptors all come from a woman aged 25-40 years with Graves disease.

This sequence joins TRBV7-2 and TRBJ2-3; possibly TRBD1 for D (6 bases). The length of the CDR3 is 12 residues. Trimming shortened V by 1 base and J by 12 bases, and 11 bases separated the two germline ends. CDR1 SGHTA and CDR2 FQGNSA come from the germline V gene. In DNA, the CDR3 is TGTGCCAGCAGCTTAGGGCAGGGGTTACAGTATTTT. Residues: CASSLGQGLQYF.

This clonotype was counted between two and nine times. V gene TRBV4-1 combines with J gene TRBJ2-2, with TRBD2 matching over 7 bases. The J segment lost 3 bases and the V segment lost 1 base, leaving 2 bases of the junction unmatched. CDR3 length: 15 amino acids. The germline V gene encodes CDR1 MGHRA and CDR2 YSYEKL. CDR3 bases: TGCGCCAGCAGCCAAGTGGGGGGGTACACCGGGGAGCTGTTTTTT. Amino acids: CASSQVGGYTGELFF.

In its sample, this clonotype was seen many times. V and J are TRBV27 and TRBJ2-1, with 7 bases identical to TRBD2. Germline V gives CDR1 MNHEY, CDR2 SMNVEV (reference sequence). CDR3 length equals 12 residues. J was trimmed by 9 bases and V by 6 bases; bases with no gene match: 5. The CDR3 DNA follows: TGTGCCAGCAGAGGGGCGGGAGTTGAGCAGTTCTTC. Translating gives CASRGAGVEQFF.

In regard to this clonotype: A read error is possible here, since a much larger clone lies one base away. The chain combines TRBV5-5 with TRBJ2-7; 9 nucleotides agree with TRBD2. This CDR3 region has 15 residues. The V gene's germline CDR1 is SGHKS and CDR2 YYEKEE (reference sequence). Losses at the gene ends were 4 bases for V and 0 bases for J; bases not matched to a gene: 5. In nucleotides, the CDR3 is TGTGCCAGCAGCAACGCGGGAGGGCCCTCCTACGAGCAGTACTTC. Its protein is CASSNAGGPSYEQYF.

At least ten counts were recorded for this clonotype. The V gene is TRBV29-1, the J gene TRBJ2-7; D might be TRBD2 (6 bases). Germline CDR1 SQVTM, CDR2 ANQGSEA. V lost 4 bases to trimming and J lost 0 bases, with 10 bases between them. The CDR3 is made up of 13 amino acids. The DNA for the CDR3 is TGCAGCGTTGGGGCGGGGTTCTCCTACGAGCAGTACTTC. Protein product: CSVGAGFSYEQYF.

This rearrangement joins TRBV6-1 to TRBJ2-2, with 8 nucleotides matching TRBD2. Per germline, CDR1 MNHNS and CDR2 SASEGT. This CDR3 has 17 residues. The V segment lost 4 bases and the J segment 0 bases; nucleotides outside the gene matches: 7. Here the CDR3 DNA reads TGTGCCAGCAGTGGTCCGGGACTAGTTGCGAACACCGGGGAGCTGTTTTTT. It encodes CASSGPGLVANTGELFF.